The 26 T cell receptor beta chains given below trace back to one sample, sequenced in a study of shared clonotypes between healthy human individuals. The method was immunoSEQ multiplex PCR; TCRdb's version includes in-frame clones alone and lacks a portion of them. This table holds 2,500,000 or so clones, around nine tenths found once. The sample was naive CD4+ T cells sorted from blood. Noted subset: CD45RA+ positively selected. The receptors here all came from a man aged 18 to 35 in good health.

In its sample, this clone was seen once. CDR3 DNA sequence: TGTGCCACCAGCAGAGTTGGGGGGGAGACAGATACGCAGTATTTT. The encoded protein is CATSRVGGETDTQYF. The genes are TRBV15 and TRBJ2-3, with 7 nucleotides matching TRBD2. Germline V gene lookup returns CDR1 LNHNV and CDR2 YYDKDF (reference sequence). This CDR3 has 15 amino acids. The V segment lost 1 base and the J segment 3 bases; nucleotides outside the gene matches: 4.

This clone was observed once. The chain uses TRBV10-3 and TRBJ1-6; D might be TRBD1 (6 bases). Germline lookup yields CDR1 ENHRY and CDR2 SYGVKD. Trimming took off 0 bases at V and 4 bases at J, with 10 bases between the two ends. The CDR3 has 16 residues. The CDR3 bases are TGTGCCATCAGTGAGTCAGGAACAGGGTATAATTCACCCCTCCACTTT. It is translated as CAISESGTGYNSPLHF.

The chain combines TRBV2 with TRBJ2-1; D not certain. The CDR3 covers 12 residues. Germline assignment: CDR1 SNHLY and CDR2 FYNNEI. V dropped 6 bases and J dropped 9 bases, with 12 bases sitting between them. This CDR3 is CASRLVPAEQFF. The CDR3 nucleotides are TGTGCCAGCAGGCTCGTACCGGCTGAGCAGTTCTTC.

This clone has more than one count but fewer than ten. J is TRBJ1-5 and V is TRBV19; TRBD1 might be the D (5 bases). Deletions cut 6 bases from V and 2 bases from J, with 17 bases between. The CDR3 is 16 residues long. From germline, CDR1 is LNHDA and CDR2 SQIVND (reference sequence). The CDR3 region has the DNA TGTGCCAGTAGGGATCTAGGGACCAGGGGCAATCAGCCCCAGCATTTT. Encoded protein: CASRDLGTRGNQPQHF.

V and J are TRBV6-5 and TRBJ2-7, with 7 bases identical to TRBD2. The V gene end was trimmed by 2 bases and the J gene end by 7 bases; junction bases not matched to a gene: 14. CDR1 is MNHEY and CDR2 is SVGAGI in the germline V gene. This CDR3 is 16 amino acids long. CDR3 sequence: CASSYLSGTPTGEQYF. The CDR3 nucleotides read TGTGCCAGCAGTTACCTAAGCGGGACGCCGACGGGGGAGCAGTACTTC.

A word on this clone: This same CDR3 is encoded by further DNA sequences in the sample. The chain couples TRBV10-2 to TRBJ2-7, with a tentative D call TRBD1 (5 bases). V lost 5 bases and J 4 bases, leaving 9 bases between the germline ends. Germline V gene lookup returns CDR1 WSHSY and CDR2 SAAADI. The length of the CDR3 is 12 residues. This CDR3 reads CASSIQGYEQYF. The CDR3 nucleotides are TGCGCCAGCAGTATCCAGGGATACGAGCAGTACTTC.

The chain uses TRBV7-2 and TRBJ1-6; D gene unclear. Germline lookup yields CDR1 SGHTA and CDR2 FQGNSA. Trimming cost V 5 bases and J 8 bases, with 16 bases left between them. The CDR3 length is 15 residues. The CDR3 here is CASSPGPGVDSPLHF. The CDR3 DNA sequence: TGTGCCAGCAGCCCAGGACCCGGGGTTGATTCACCCCTCCACTTT.

The rearrangement uses TRBV6-5 and TRBJ1-2; D may be TRBD1 (5 bases). CDR1 is MNHEY and CDR2 is SVGAGI in the germline V gene. The V and J ends lost 6 bases and 6 bases respectively, with 14 bases between them. CDR3 size: 13 residues. The CDR3 loop reads CASRLPGAHGYTF. CDR3 coding DNA: TGTGCCAGCAGACTACCCGGGGCGCATGGCTACACCTTC.

With regard to this clone: The sample contains more than one DNA sequence encoding this CDR3. The chain is built from TRBV5-1 and TRBJ2-7; D is undetermined. V was clipped by 0 bases and J by 4 bases, with 8 bases between them. The CDR3 loop spans 13 amino acids. Germline lookup yields CDR1 SGHRS and CDR2 YFSETQ. The CDR3 spells CASSLGRDYEQYF. CDR3 in DNA: TGCGCCAGCAGCTTGGGTAGGGATTACGAGCAGTACTTC.

This chain joins TRBV4-3 and TRBJ2-1; 11 nucleotides agree with TRBD2. From germline, CDR1 is LGHNA and CDR2 YSLEER. The J segment lost 8 bases and the V segment lost 1 base, leaving 10 bases of the junction unmatched. CDR3 length: 17 residues. As DNA, the CDR3 is TGCGCCAGCAGCCAAGCTCCCGGGACTAGCGGCTGGGATGAGCAGTTCTTC. As protein: CASSQAPGTSGWDEQFF.

CDR3 sequence reads: CASSESGQGPSSYEQYF. DNA of the CDR3: TGTGCCAGCAGTGAATCAGGACAGGGGCCCAGCTCCTACGAGCAGTACTTC. This chain uses TRBV25-1 with TRBJ2-7, with 9 nucleotides matching TRBD1. V gave up 1 base and J gave up 0 bases; unmatched junction bases: 7. In germline, CDR1 is MGHDK, CDR2 SYGVNS. This CDR3 comprises 17 residues.

The chain recombines TRBV9 with TRBJ1-6, with 7 bases lining up with TRBD1. Germline CDR1 reads SGDLS; CDR2 reads YYNGEE. The V and J ends lost 4 bases and 11 bases, in that order; junction bases with no gene match: 6. This CDR3 contains 13 residues. The CDR3 loop reads CASSPTGVPPLHF. DNA for the CDR3: TGTGCCAGCAGCCCCACAGGGGTGCCACCCCTCCACTTT.

The genes are TRBV7-2 and TRBJ2-5, with 7 bases lining up with TRBD2. Looked up from germline, CDR1 is SGHTA and CDR2 is FQGNSA. Unmatched junction bases numbered 5, after V lost 0 bases and J lost 4 bases. The CDR3 is 15 amino acids. The CDR3 DNA is TGTGCCAGCAGCTTAGCTAGAGCGGGAAGAGAGACCCAGTACTTC. This encodes CASSLARAGRETQYF.

In this sample, this clone turned up once. The chain couples TRBV7-6 to TRBJ2-3; 7 bases align to TRBD1. The CDR3 has 14 residues. Germline CDR1 SGHVS, CDR2 FNYEAQ. After removal of 5 bases from V and 5 bases from J, the junction contained 7 bases not matched to a gene. CDR3 sequence (DNA): TGTGCCAGCAGCCTAAGACAGGGTCTAGATACGCAGTATTTT. Translating gives CASSLRQGLDTQYF.

This clone appeared a single time. J is TRBJ2-3 and V is TRBV7-2; D possibly uses TRBD1 or TRBD2 (6 bases each). CDR3 size: 17 residues. CDR1 is SGHTA, CDR2 FQGNSA, per germline. The V and J ends lost 2 bases and 1 base respectively, with 16 bases between them. CDR3 bases: TGTGCCAGCAGCTTAACCGGGGGCCAAAAGGGCACAGATACGCAGTATTTT. Its translation: CASSLTGGQKGTDTQYF.

The chain recombines TRBV19 with TRBJ2-5; D might be TRBD1 (5 bases). The CDR3 sequence is 15 residues long. V was shortened by 5 bases and J by 0 bases, with 13 bases between the two germline ends. The germline V gene encodes CDR1 LNHDA and CDR2 SQIVND (reference sequence). The CDR3 region is CASSGAGWYQETQYF. CDR3 in DNA: TGTGCCAGTAGTGGGGCAGGGTGGTACCAAGAGACCCAGTACTTC.

The chain recombines TRBV6-1 with TRBJ1-5; unclear D gene. Trimming stripped 5 bases from V and 1 base from J, with 12 bases between. This CDR3 is 15 amino acids long. Germline assignment: CDR1 MNHNS and CDR2 SASEGT. The CDR3 coding sequence is TGTGCCAGCAGTTTGACTACCATGAGCAATCAGCCCCAGCATTTT. It encodes CASSLTTMSNQPQHF.

The rearrangement joins TRBV7-8 to TRBJ2-1; the match to TRBD1 covers 8 bases. CDR3 length: 14 residues. The ends lost 7 bases at V and 3 bases at J; junction bases unmatched: 5. The germline CDR1 and CDR2 sequences are SGHVS and FQNEAQ. DNA for the CDR3: TGTGCCAGCAACCCCAGGGGGCTCTACAATGAGCAGTTCTTC. It specifies CASNPRGLYNEQFF.

The chain uses TRBV28 and TRBJ2-7; 9 bases agree with TRBD1. J lost 1 base, V lost 3 bases, and 13 bases had no gene match. The CDR3 has 18 amino acids. Germline loops: CDR1 MDHEN, CDR2 SYDVKM. DNA of the CDR3: TGTGCCAGCAGTTTTGGACAGGGGTTTATTCCCTTATCCTACGAGCAGTACTTC. Encoded protein: CASSFGQGFIPLSYEQYF.

A remark on this clone: Within the sample, other DNA sequences also encode this same CDR3. The V gene is TRBV5-1, the J gene TRBJ2-3, with a tentative D call TRBD2 (5 bases). The V end was cut by 0 bases, the J end by 1 base, with 12 bases between. The germline V gene has CDR1 SGHRS and CDR2 YFSETQ. CDR3 length equals 16 residues. DNA for the CDR3: TGCGCCAGCAGCTTGGAACCTGCGGGCGGCACAGATACGCAGTATTTT. It translates to CASSLEPAGGTDTQYF.

The chain has TRBV6-6 and TRBJ2-2; 8 bases align to TRBD2. In germline, CDR1 is MNHNY, CDR2 SVGAGI (reference sequence). The V and J ends lost 6 bases and 7 bases, in that order; junction bases with no gene match: 10. This CDR3 comprises 15 residues. In DNA form, the CDR3 reads TGTGCCAGCAGGATAACGGGACTAGGGGTCGGGGAGCTGTTTTTT. Protein product: CASRITGLGVGELFF.

This clone was counted a few times. The chain carries TRBV28 and TRBJ1-6; 7 bases fit TRBD1. Germline CDR1 reads MDHEN; CDR2 reads SYDVKM. The CDR3 runs 14 residues. The junction had 5 bases not matched to a gene; V was cut back by 5 bases and J by 7 bases. The CDR3, as DNA: TGTGCCAGCAGTCCAGGGGGTGTAAATTCACCCCTCCACTTT. Its protein is CASSPGGVNSPLHF. Combining the CDR3 with reference TRBV28 and TRBJ1-6 gives the whole variable domain DVKVTQSSRYLVKRTGEKVFLECVQDMDHENMFWYRQDPGLGLRLIYFSYDVKMKEKGDIPEGYSVSREKKERFSLILESASTNQTSMYLCASSPGGVNSPLHFGNGTRLTVT.

In nucleotides, the CDR3 is TGTGCCAGTAGCTTACTAGCGGGAGTACCCGAGCAGTACTTC. It encodes CASSLLAGVPEQYF. The genes are TRBV19 and TRBJ2-7, with 11 bases that match TRBD2. Losses at the gene ends were 6 bases for V and 6 bases for J; bases not matched to a gene: 7. The CDR3 length is 14 residues. CDR1 is LNHDA and CDR2 is SQIVND in the germline V gene (reference sequence).

The rearrangement links TRBV6-1 to TRBJ1-2, with a tentative D call TRBD1 (5 bases). The germline gives CDR1 MNHNS, CDR2 SASEGT. Deletions cut 3 bases from V and 3 bases from J, with 11 bases between. The CDR3 runs to 14 residues. The CDR3 loop is CASSDWGRDYGYTF. The CDR3, as DNA: TGTGCCAGCAGTGATTGGGGACGCGACTATGGCTACACCTTC.

This chain uses TRBV18 with TRBJ2-2; 13 bases are a match to TRBD2. The CDR3 spans 18 residues. With 3 bases clipped from V and 6 bases from J, the junction kept 10 bases outside the gene matches. Germline lookup yields CDR1 KGHSH and CDR2 LQKENI. The CDR3 region is CASSPRLGLAGESGELFF. The CDR3 DNA is TGTGCCAGCTCACCGAGGCTCGGACTAGCGGGAGAATCCGGGGAGCTGTTTTTT.

For this clone: The same CDR3 can be traced to other DNA sequences in this sample. The chain is built from TRBV5-1 and TRBJ1-6; D is unresolved. This CDR3 is built from 14 residues. Germline V gene sequence: CDR1 SGHRS, CDR2 YFSETQ. V lost 2 bases to trimming and J lost 0 bases, with 3 bases between them. DNA of the CDR3: TGCGCCAGCAGCTTAAGCTCCTATAATTCACCCCTCCACTTT. As protein: CASSLSSYNSPLHF. Filled out from reference TRBV5-1 and TRBJ1-6, the complete variable domain reads KAGVTQTPRYLIKTRGQQVTLSCSPISGHRSVSWYQQTPGQGLQFLFEYFSETQRNKGNFPGRFSGRQFSNSRSEMNVSTLELGDSALYLCASSLSSYNSPLHFGNGTRLTVT.